These 23 T cell receptor beta chains were all obtained from the same sample, sequenced in a study of T cells after yellow fever vaccination. TCRdb ran MiXCR on the 5' RACE reads and lists one entry per CDR3 protein. This sample has about 500,000 distinct CDR3 sequences, with about a sixth found just once. Sample: PBMCs, taken around 5 days after the first yellow fever vaccination. The receptors stem from a man between 18 and 35 years old who received the YFV17D yellow fever vaccine.

There are a few counts of this clonotype. The chain has TRBV24-1 and TRBJ2-1; D possibly corresponds to TRBD2 (6 bases). Germline CDR1 and CDR2: KGHDR and SFDVKD. Trimming stripped 2 bases from V and 2 bases from J, with 12 bases between. This CDR3 is 16 amino acids long. This chain's CDR3 is CATSDSGGVAYNEQFF. For the CDR3, the DNA is TGTGCCACCAGTGATTCCGGCGGGGTAGCCTACAATGAGCAGTTCTTC.

This clonotype turned up a few times. The V call is TRBV7-3, the J call TRBJ2-3; no firm D call. With 1 base removed from V and 4 bases from J, the gap between germline ends came to 6 bases. This CDR3 has 13 residues. CDR1 SGHTA and CDR2 FQGTGA come from the germline V gene. CDR3 sequence (DNA): TGTGCCAGCAGCTTAAGCGCTTCAGATACGCAGTATTTT. Its protein is CASSLSASDTQYF. The complete variable domain, with remaining parts taken from reference TRBV7-3 and TRBJ2-3, reads GAGVSQTPSNKVTEKGKYVELRCDPISGHTALYWYRQSLGQGPEFLIYFQGTGAADDSGLPNDRFFAVRPEGSVSTLKIQRTERGDSAVYLCASSLSASDTQYFGPGTRLTVL.

The chain is built from TRBV5-1 and TRBJ2-1, with D perhaps TRBD1 (5 bases). Between the trimmed V and J ends, which lost 3 bases and 2 bases, there was a span of 12 bases. CDR1 and CDR2 (germline): SGHRS, YFSETQ. The CDR3 totals 15 residues. The CDR3 sequence: CASSSDRSTYNEQFF. CDR3 DNA: TGCGCCAGCAGCTCCGACAGATCAACCTACAATGAGCAGTTCTTC.

The chain joins TRBV4-1 to TRBJ2-3; TRBD2 aligns across 9 bases. J lost 3 bases, V lost 2 bases, and 6 bases had no gene match. Germline V gene lookup returns CDR1 MGHRA and CDR2 YSYEKL. The CDR3 has 16 amino acids. CDR3 coding DNA: TGCGCCAGCAGCCAACCTCTAGCGGGGCGAACAGATACGCAGTATTTT. Translated: CASSQPLAGRTDTQYF.

The rearrangement joins TRBV6-2 or TRBV6-3 to TRBJ1-5; possible D gene TRBD1, 5 bases. This CDR3 contains 14 residues. V lost 8 bases to trimming and J lost 3 bases, with 14 bases between them. Germline V gene sequence: CDR1 MNHEY, CDR2 SVGEGT. The CDR3 nucleotides read TGTGCCAGCGCTCGAACAGGACACAATCAGCCCCAGCATTTT. This gives the protein CASARTGHNQPQHF.

J is TRBJ2-3 and V is TRBV11-2; 9 bases match TRBD2. The junction had 8 bases not matched to a gene; V was cut back by 5 bases and J by 2 bases. The length of the CDR3 is 16 residues. The germline CDR1 and CDR2 sequences are SGHAT and FQNNGV. The CDR3, as DNA: TGTGCCAGCAGCGCGCTACTAGCGGGCATCACAGATACGCAGTATTTT. Its protein is CASSALLAGITDTQYF. The whole variable domain, filled in from reference TRBV11-2 and TRBJ2-3, reads EAGVAQSPRYKIIEKRQSVAFWCNPISGHATLYWYQQILGQGPKLLIQFQNNGVVDDSQLPKDRFSAERLKGVDSTLKIQPAKLEDSAVYLCASSALLAGITDTQYFGPGTRLTVL.

This clonotype was detected a few times. The V call is TRBV12-3 or TRBV12-4, the J call TRBJ1-1; D uncertain. Trimming stripped 6 bases from V and 10 bases from J, with 12 bases between. CDR3 length equals 11 residues. The CDR3 DNA sequence: TGTGCCAGCAGCATCTCATACGGAGCTTTCTTT. This encodes CASSISYGAFF.

This chain connects TRBV6-5 to TRBJ1-3; D unclear. Germline V lookup: CDR1 MNHEY, CDR2 SVGAGI. V lost 4 bases, J lost 4 bases, and 14 bases lay in between. This CDR3 is built from 15 residues. The CDR3 loop is CASSFGPLMGNTIYF. In nucleotides, the CDR3 is TGTGCCAGCAGTTTTGGGCCCCTAATGGGAAACACCATATATTTT.

This clonotype was detected a few times. This sequence joins TRBV12-3 or TRBV12-4 and TRBJ1-5; D remains unclear. The CDR3 has 14 amino acids. V lost 2 bases to trimming and J lost 5 bases, with 10 bases between them. The CDR3 sequence is CASSLSPRDQPQHF. CDR3 sequence (DNA): TGTGCCAGCAGTTTATCGCCCAGAGATCAGCCCCAGCATTTT.

The chain uses TRBV5-6 and TRBJ2-7, with D hard to call. Trimming removed 0 bases from V and 0 bases from J, with 7 bases in between. The length of the CDR3 is 14 residues. Germline V gene sequence: CDR1 SGHDT, CDR2 YYEEEE. Here the CDR3 reads CASSLDAGSYEQYV. CDR3 coding DNA: TGTGCCAGCAGCTTGGATGCAGGCTCCTACGAGCAGTACGTC.

This clonotype was detected ten times or more. V is TRBV7-8 and J is TRBJ1-2; TRBD1 might be the D (5 bases). Germline V gene lookup returns CDR1 SGHVS and CDR2 FQNEAQ. There are 13 residues in the CDR3. V shed 6 bases and J shed 6 bases, with 14 bases lying between them. In DNA, the CDR3 is TGTGCCAGCAGACCTAGGGCAGGGAATGGCTACACCTTC. It codes for CASRPRAGNGYTF.

V and J are TRBV7-3 and TRBJ2-1; no firm D call. CDR1 is SGHTA and CDR2 is FQGTGA in the germline V gene. V was trimmed by 1 base and J by 5 bases, leaving 9 bases between them. The CDR3 spans 14 residues. CDR3 DNA: TGTGCCAGCAGCTTAAGCTCACTGGACAATGAGCAGTTCTTC. Translation: CASSLSSLDNEQFF.

This chain uses TRBV3-1 with TRBJ1-3; the D is unclear. The V end lost 0 bases, the J end lost 0 bases, and 6 bases lay between the germline ends. Germline CDR1 reads LGHDT; CDR2 reads YNNKEL (reference sequence). CDR3 length: 15 residues. CDR3 sequence (DNA): TGTGCCAGCAGCCAAGACAGACACTCTGGAAACACCATATATTTT. Its protein product is CASSQDRHSGNTIYF.

This chain connects TRBV11-3 to TRBJ2-3; TRBD1 aligns across 10 bases. The V gene's germline CDR1 is SGHNT and CDR2 YENEEA. The CDR3 runs 14 residues. The V segment lost 8 bases and the J segment 2 bases; nucleotides outside the gene matches: 4. CDR3 in DNA: TGTGCCAGCCCAGGGACAGGGGTCACAGATACGCAGTATTTT. This codes for CASPGTGVTDTQYF. Using reference TRBV11-3 and TRBJ2-3 for the parts outside the CDR3, the full variable domain is EAGVVQSPRYKIIEKKQPVAFWCNPISGHNTLYWYLQNLGQGPELLIRYENEEAVDDSQLPKDRFSAERLKGVDSTLKIQPAELGDSAVYLCASPGTGVTDTQYFGPGTRLTVL.

This clonotype was detected a few times. The chain couples TRBV5-1 to TRBJ2-7; TRBD2 is a possible D gene (6 bases). V lost 7 bases, J lost 0 bases, and 8 bases lay in between. CDR1 SGHRS and CDR2 YFSETQ come from the germline V gene. The CDR3 extends over 12 amino acids. CDR3 loop: CASASDSYEQYF. The CDR3 bases are TGCGCCAGCGCTAGCGACTCCTACGAGCAGTACTTC.

The genes are TRBV19 and TRBJ2-7; TRBD2 aligns across 7 bases. Germline V CDR1 and CDR2: LNHDA, SQIVND (reference sequence). The V segment lost 1 base and the J segment 0 bases; nucleotides outside the gene matches: 12. The CDR3 spans 18 residues. In nucleotides, the CDR3 is TGTGCCAGTAGTATAGGAAGGCCGGGACTAACGAGCTCCTACGAGCAGTACGTC. Translation gives CASSIGRPGLTSSYEQYV.

The chain employs TRBV30 and TRBJ2-7; 8 nucleotides line up with TRBD1. The CDR3 length is 13 residues. Germline loops: CDR1 GTSNPN, CDR2 SVGIG (reference sequence). V was pared by 1 base and J by 6 bases, with 5 bases of the junction left unmatched. Here the CDR3 DNA reads TGTGCCTGGAGTGGGGACAGGATCCGCGAGCAGTACTTC. Encoded protein: CAWSGDRIREQYF.

This rearrangement joins TRBV19 to TRBJ1-1; the match to TRBD1 covers 8 bases. This CDR3 has 11 amino acids. Germline CDR1 and CDR2: LNHDA and SQIVND (reference sequence). V trimming: 9 bases; J trimming: 12 bases; junction bases outside the gene matches: 9. The CDR3, as DNA: TGTGCCAGCATGACAGGGGTAGAGTCTTTCTTT. It translates to CASMTGVESFF.

V is TRBV10-1 and J is TRBJ2-3; the D is unclear. Trimming cost V 0 bases and J 4 bases, with 14 bases left between them. CDR3 length equals 16 residues. CDR1 WNHNN and CDR2 SYGVQD come from the germline V gene (reference sequence). The CDR3 region has the DNA TGCGCCAGCAGTGAGTCGAAGGGCGGTAGGGCAGATACGCAGTATTTT. This translates into CASSESKGGRADTQYF.

The CDR3 loop is CASSRIGPFYEQYV. In DNA form, the CDR3 reads TGCGCCAGCAGCCGAATTGGACCTTTCTACGAGCAGTACGTC. This chain connects TRBV5-1 to TRBJ2-7; no clear D gene. Germline V gene sequence: CDR1 SGHRS, CDR2 YFSETQ. Trimming took 4 bases from V and 3 from J, leaving 14 bases between them. This CDR3 has 14 amino acids.

Only a few counts were recorded for this clonotype. The V and J genes are TRBV5-1 and TRBJ2-3, with a tentative D call TRBD2 (5 bases). This CDR3 has 16 amino acids. V was clipped by 1 base and J by 4 bases, with 16 bases between them. CDR1 and CDR2 (germline): SGHRS, YFSETQ. CDR3 sequence (DNA): TGCGCCAGCAGCTTGCCGGGGAAGGTTGTCTCAGATACGCAGTATTTT. Protein product: CASSLPGKVVSDTQYF.

This clonotype was found many times. The chain is built from TRBV7-2 and TRBJ2-5; D gene uncertain. The CDR3 totals 15 residues. Germline CDR1 and CDR2: SGHTA and FQGNSA. V gave up 1 base and J gave up 5 bases, with 14 bases separating them. CDR3 sequence reads: CASSLGSGQWETQYF. The CDR3 coding sequence is TGTGCCAGCAGCTTAGGTTCCGGGCAGTGGGAGACCCAGTACTTC.

This chain uses TRBV5-1 with TRBJ2-7; D might be TRBD1 (5 bases). The CDR3 has 15 amino acids. Trimming took 2 bases from V and 0 from J, leaving 12 bases between them. CDR1 and CDR2 (germline): SGHRS, YFSETQ. The CDR3: CASSLSTRGSYEQYF. The CDR3, as DNA: TGCGCCAGCAGCTTATCGACAAGGGGCTCCTACGAGCAGTACTTC.